The 12 T cell receptor beta chains below all came from one sample that was sequenced in a study of tumor T cells in aggressive B-cell lymphoma. TCRdb keeps only in-frame clones here, not all; method: immunoSEQ multiplex PCR. The table includes over 650 clones, roughly 78% detected once. Sequencing was carried out using tumor tissue. These receptors were obtained from an adult with diffuse large B cell lymphoma.

This clone is a singleton in its sample. The V and J genes are TRBV5-1 and TRBJ2-3; perhaps TRBD2 as D (5 bases). Germline CDR1 is SGHRS and CDR2 is YFSETQ. CDR3 length: 14 amino acids. Trimming shortened V by 7 bases and J by 1 base, and 13 bases separated the two germline ends. For the CDR3, the DNA is TGCGCCAGCTCCCTCGAGGAGGGCACAGATACGCAGTATTTT. It translates to CASSLEEGTDTQYF.

This CDR3 is CASSLYAGAYEQYF. CDR3 sequence (DNA): TGTGCCAGCAGCTTATACGCGGGAGCCTACGAGCAGTACTTC. V gene TRBV7-3 combines with J gene TRBJ2-7; 7 positions match TRBD2. The V gene's germline CDR1 is SGHTA and CDR2 FQGTGA. Trimming at V came to 2 bases and at J to 2 bases, leaving 3 bases not matched to a gene. This CDR3 region has 14 residues.

The V gene is TRBV6-4, the J gene TRBJ2-1, with TRBD2 as a possible D gene (5 bases). This CDR3 contains 13 residues. V shed 4 bases and J shed 9 bases, with 13 bases lying between them. Germline CDR1 reads MRHNA; CDR2 reads SNTAGT. The CDR3 DNA follows: TGTGCCAGCAGTGTGGAACTAGAGGCTGAGCAGTTCTTC. Translation: CASSVELEAEQFF.

The J gene is TRBJ2-3, the V gene TRBV5-1, with TRBD2 identical over 9 bases. CDR1 is SGHRS and CDR2 is YFSETQ in the germline V gene. The CDR3 contains 15 residues. Trimming cost V 5 bases and J 4 bases; bases outside gene matches: 8. This chain's CDR3 is CASRISSGTADTQYF. The CDR3 region has the DNA TGCGCCAGCAGAATTTCTAGCGGGACGGCAGATACGCAGTATTTT.

This clone turned up a few times. The V call is TRBV29-1, the J call TRBJ1-1, with 7 bases aligning to TRBD1. This CDR3 is built from 11 residues. V shed 5 bases, J shed 6 bases, and the junction held 3 bases outside the gene matches. Germline CDR1 reads SQVTM; CDR2 reads ANQGSEA. DNA of the CDR3: TGCAGCGTTCGACAGGGAGCTGAAGCTTTCTTT. Protein product: CSVRQGAEAFF. The variable domain in full, completed from reference TRBV29-1 and TRBJ1-1, reads SAVISQKPSRDICQRGTSLTIQCQVDSQVTMMFWYRQQPGQSLTLIATANQGSEATYESGFVIDKFPISRPNLTFSTLTVSNMSPEDSSIYLCSVRQGAEAFFGQGTRLTVV.

This clone turned up a few times. V usage is TRBV13 and J usage is TRBJ2-7; 8 bases align to TRBD2. This CDR3 is built from 15 residues. The V and J ends lost 7 bases and 0 bases, in that order; junction bases with no gene match: 8. CDR1 PRHDT and CDR2 FYEKMQ come from the germline V gene (reference sequence). The CDR3 here is CASTPRGRSSYEQYF. The DNA of the CDR3 is TGTGCCAGCACCCCACGCGGGAGGAGCTCCTACGAGCAGTACTTC.

The rearrangement uses TRBV7-2 and TRBJ1-4, with no clear D. V was clipped by 6 bases and J by 5 bases, with 7 bases between them. Germline V gene sequence: CDR1 SGHTA, CDR2 FQGNSA. The CDR3 is 12 residues long. The CDR3 is CASRRPNEKLFF. CDR3 nucleotides: TGTGCCAGCAGGAGGCCAAATGAAAAACTGTTTTTT.

This chain links TRBV27 with TRBJ2-7; D is uncertain. The CDR3 runs 15 residues. Germline V lookup: CDR1 MNHEY, CDR2 SMNVEV (reference sequence). V dropped 3 bases and J dropped 3 bases, with 15 bases sitting between them. DNA of the CDR3: TGTGCCAGCAGTTTTTTTGGGCCAAAGGACTACGAGCAGTACTTC. Translated: CASSFFGPKDYEQYF.

This chain uses TRBV14 with TRBJ2-1, with D possibly being TRBD2 (6 bases). The germline V gene encodes CDR1 SGHDN and CDR2 FVKESK. The CDR3 is made up of 14 amino acids. Deletions cut 0 bases from V and 8 bases from J, with 11 bases between. The CDR3 spells CASSQERGGYEQFF. The CDR3 DNA follows: TGTGCCAGCAGCCAAGAGCGGGGCGGCTATGAGCAGTTCTTC.

The DNA of the CDR3 is TGTGCCAGCAACATGGGGGACACTCTTGCCTACGAGCAGTACTTC. As protein: CASNMGDTLAYEQYF. This sequence joins TRBV11-2 and TRBJ2-7, with TRBD1 as a possible D gene (6 bases). This CDR3 is built from 15 residues. Deletions cut 7 bases from V and 2 bases from J, with 18 bases between. CDR1 SGHAT and CDR2 FQNNGV come from the germline V gene.

The CDR3 region is CASSFLGALGDTQYF. CDR3 DNA sequence: TGTGCCAGCAGTTTTCTAGGGGCCCTGGGGGATACGCAGTATTTT. The V call is TRBV28, the J call TRBJ2-3; perhaps TRBD1 as D (5 bases). Trimming shortened V by 3 bases and J by 6 bases, and 16 bases separated the two germline ends. CDR1 and CDR2 from the germline V gene are MDHEN and SYDVKM. The CDR3 is made up of 15 amino acids.

This clone was observed once. The chain uses TRBV6-1 and TRBJ2-2; TRBD1 matches 8 bases. V shed 5 bases, J shed 0 bases, and the junction held 2 bases outside the gene matches. Germline CDR1 reads MNHNS; CDR2 reads SASEGT. The CDR3 loop spans 15 amino acids. The CDR3 spells CASSKTGANTGELFF. The DNA for the CDR3 is TGTGCCAGCAGTAAGACAGGGGCGAACACCGGGGAGCTGTTTTTT.